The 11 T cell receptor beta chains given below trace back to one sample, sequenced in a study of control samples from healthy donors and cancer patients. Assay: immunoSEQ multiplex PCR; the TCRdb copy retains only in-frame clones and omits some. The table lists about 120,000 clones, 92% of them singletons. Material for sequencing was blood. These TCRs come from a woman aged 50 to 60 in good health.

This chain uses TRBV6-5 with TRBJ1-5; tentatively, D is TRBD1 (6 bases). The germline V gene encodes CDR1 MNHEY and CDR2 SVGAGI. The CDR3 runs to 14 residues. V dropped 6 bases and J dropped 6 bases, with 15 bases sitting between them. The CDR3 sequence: CASRGAGGGQPQHF. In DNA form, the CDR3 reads TGTGCCAGCAGGGGGGCTGGGGGTGGTCAGCCCCAGCATTTT.

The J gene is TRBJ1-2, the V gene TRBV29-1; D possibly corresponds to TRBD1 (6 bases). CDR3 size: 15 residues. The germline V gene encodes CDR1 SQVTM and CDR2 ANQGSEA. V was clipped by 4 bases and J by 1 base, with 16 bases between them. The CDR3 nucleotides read TGCAGCGTTGTGGGGGGCTCTTGGGGTAACTATGGCTACACCTTC. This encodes CSVVGGSWGNYGYTF.

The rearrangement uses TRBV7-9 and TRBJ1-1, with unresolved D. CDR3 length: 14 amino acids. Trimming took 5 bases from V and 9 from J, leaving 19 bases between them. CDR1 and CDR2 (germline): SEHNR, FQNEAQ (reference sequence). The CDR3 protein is CASSLPSGGPQAFF. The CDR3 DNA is TGTGCCAGCAGCCTTCCTTCGGGAGGACCTCAAGCTTTCTTT. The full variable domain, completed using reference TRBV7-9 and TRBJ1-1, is DTGVSQNPRHKITKRGQNVTFRCDPISEHNRLYWYRQTLGQGPEFLTYFQNEAQLEKSRLLSDRFSAERPKGSFSTLEIQRTEQGDSAMYLCASSLPSGGPQAFFGQGTRLTVV.

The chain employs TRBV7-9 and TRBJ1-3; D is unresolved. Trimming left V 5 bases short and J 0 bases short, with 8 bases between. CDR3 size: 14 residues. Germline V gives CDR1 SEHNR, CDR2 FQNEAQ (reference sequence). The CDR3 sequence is CASSQSSSGNTIYF. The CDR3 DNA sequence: TGTGCCAGCAGCCAGAGTAGCTCTGGAAACACCATATATTTT.

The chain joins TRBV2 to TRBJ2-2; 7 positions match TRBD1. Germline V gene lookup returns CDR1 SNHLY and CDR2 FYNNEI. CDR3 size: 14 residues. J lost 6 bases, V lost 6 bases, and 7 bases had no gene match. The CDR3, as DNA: TGTGCCAGCAGGACAGGGATTGGCGCCGGGGAGCTGTTTTTT. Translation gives CASRTGIGAGELFF.

CDR3 nucleotides: TGTGCCAGCAGCTCAGGGTTGTTAGAAACTGAAGCTTTCTTT. Its translation is CASSSGLLETEAFF. V is TRBV3-1 (or the pseudogene TRBV3-2) and J is TRBJ1-1; D perhaps matches TRBD1 (5 bases). The ends were cut back, 5 bases at V and 5 bases at J, with 15 bases in the middle. Germline-derived CDR1 and CDR2 are LGHDT and YNNKEL (reference sequence). The CDR3 consists of 14 residues.

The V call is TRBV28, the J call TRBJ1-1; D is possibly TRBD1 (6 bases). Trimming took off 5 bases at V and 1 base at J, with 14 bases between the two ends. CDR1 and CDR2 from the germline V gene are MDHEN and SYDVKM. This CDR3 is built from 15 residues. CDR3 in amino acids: CASSRLGTPNTEAFF. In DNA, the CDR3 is TGTGCCAGCAGTCGTCTCGGGACACCGAACACTGAAGCTTTCTTT.

This chain's CDR3 is CASPLAGGGTGELFF. The CDR3 DNA reads TGCGCCAGTCCCCTAGCGGGGGGGGGCACCGGGGAGCTGTTTTTT. This chain joins TRBV5-1 and TRBJ2-2; 12 positions agree with TRBD2. This CDR3 has 15 residues. V dropped 8 bases and J dropped 4; count of bases not matched to a gene: 6. From germline, CDR1 is SGHRS and CDR2 YFSETQ.

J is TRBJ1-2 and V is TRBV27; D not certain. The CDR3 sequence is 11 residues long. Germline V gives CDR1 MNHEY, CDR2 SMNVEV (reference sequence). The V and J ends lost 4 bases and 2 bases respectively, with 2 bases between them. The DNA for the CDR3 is TGTGCCAGCAGTTCAAACTATGGCTACACCTTC. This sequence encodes CASSSNYGYTF.

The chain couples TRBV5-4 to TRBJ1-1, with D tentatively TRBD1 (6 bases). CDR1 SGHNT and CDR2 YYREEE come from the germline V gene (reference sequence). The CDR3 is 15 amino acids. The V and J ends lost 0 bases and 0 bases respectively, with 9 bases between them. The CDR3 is CASSLEGGLNTEAFF. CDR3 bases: TGTGCCAGCAGCTTGGAAGGGGGATTGAACACTGAAGCTTTCTTT.

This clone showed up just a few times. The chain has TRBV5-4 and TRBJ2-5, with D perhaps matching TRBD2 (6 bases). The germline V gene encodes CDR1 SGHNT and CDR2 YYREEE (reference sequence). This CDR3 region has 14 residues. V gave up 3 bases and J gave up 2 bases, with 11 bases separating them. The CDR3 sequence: CASSSEGPQETQYF. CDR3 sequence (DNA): TGTGCCAGCAGCTCGGAGGGACCACAAGAGACCCAGTACTTC.